This T cell receptor beta chain was profiled in a study of identical twins. Study-wide points: The study found weaker excess twin sharing in beta out-of-frame sequences.

Via MiXCR, TCRdb re-called the 5' RACE reads, giving one row per CDR3 protein. The sample holds 450,000 or so distinct CDR3 sequences; around 20% are singletons and the top ten take around 10%. Details on this clonotype: Its antigen is not identified.

The sample comprised naive T cells sorted from blood. The clonotype was recovered from a man aged 45-65 years in good health.

In nucleotides, the CDR3 is TGTGCCACCAGCAGAGATTCCCAGCGGACCTACGAGCAGTACTTC. This codes for CATSRDSQRTYEQYF. The chain employs TRBV15 and TRBJ2-7, with TRBD2 as a possible D gene (5 bases). CDR1 and CDR2 (germline): LNHNV, YYDKDF (reference sequence). The CDR3 is 15 residues long. Trimming cost V 0 bases and J 2 bases, with 11 bases left between them.